A single sample gave rise to the 23 T cell receptor beta chains below, sequenced in a study of glioma-infiltrating T cells. Using RNA template, CDR3s of TCR alpha and beta were amplified with iRepertoire arm-PCR. TCRdb processed the multiplex PCR reads anew with MiXCR; each CDR3 protein has one entry. Among 100,000 to 150,000 distinct CDR3 sequences listed, more than 20% were seen once. Sequencing was performed on glioma tissue, nonneoplastic brain tissue, or PBMCs (not recorded which). These receptors were obtained from a human donor with low-grade glioma or glioblastoma, undergoing nonglioma brain surgery, or in good health (not recorded which).

The chain couples TRBV24-1 to TRBJ2-1; tentative D call: TRBD1 (5 bases). The CDR3 has 13 amino acids. Germline assignment: CDR1 KGHDR and CDR2 SFDVKD. V was cut by 5 bases and J by 11 bases, with 15 bases left in between. The CDR3 DNA follows: TGTGCCACCAGTGCTCGGACATCGAGCAAGCAGTTCTTC. It is translated as CATSARTSSKQFF.

In its sample, this clonotype was seen a few times. A read error may explain this, as a much larger clone is one base away. The CDR3 does not close with the conserved phenylalanine or tryptophan, likely indicating a read error. The V call is TRBV28, the J call TRBJ1-1; 7 bases are shared with TRBD1. V shed 6 bases and J 2 bases; nucleotides not matched to a gene: 3. The V gene's germline CDR1 is MDHEN and CDR2 SYDVKM. The CDR3 totals 13 residues. The CDR3 protein is CASRSGGNTEAFS. CDR3 sequence (DNA): TGTGCCAGCAGATCAGGGGGAAACACTGAAGCTTTCTCT.

The rearrangement links TRBV29-1 to TRBJ1-3; D unclear. Germline assignment: CDR1 SQVTM and CDR2 ANQGSEA. This CDR3 region has 13 residues. Trimming took off 7 bases at V and 0 bases at J, with 10 bases between the two ends. The CDR3 DNA reads as TGCAGCGCCGGACGGAGCTCTGGAAACACCATATATTTT. Translation gives CSAGRSSGNTIYF.

Turning to this clonotype: An end of the junction differs from the germline gene, which may be a read error. The rearrangement joins TRBV3-1 to TRBJ2-2, with 8 bases matching TRBD2. The CDR3 runs 17 residues. Germline V gene lookup returns CDR1 LGHDT and CDR2 YNNKEL (reference sequence). CDR3 sequence: CASSQDWIAGNTGELFF. The CDR3 DNA is TGTGCCAGCAGCCAAGATTGGATAGCGGGGAACACCGGTGAGCTGTTTTTT.

As for this clonotype: A read error may explain this, as a much larger clone is one base away. The chain has TRBV6-1 and TRBJ1-1; D possibly corresponds to TRBD1 (5 bases). CDR1 and CDR2 (germline): MNHNS, SASEGT. The CDR3 has 13 residues. CDR3 loop: CASTLTGVGEASF. The CDR3 DNA reads as TGTGCCAGCACCCTCACGGGGGTAGGTGAAGCTTCCTTT.

This clonotype was counted ten times or more. V usage is TRBV15 and J usage is TRBJ2-5, with D perhaps given as TRBD1 or TRBD2 (5 bases each). The CDR3 loop spans 17 amino acids. Germline V gene sequence: CDR1 LNHNV, CDR2 YYDKDF (reference sequence). The ends were cut back, 1 base at V and 0 bases at J, with 15 bases in the middle. CDR3 sequence: CATSRVFGAPYQETQYF. In DNA form, the CDR3 reads TGTGCCACCAGCAGAGTGTTCGGGGCCCCGTACCAAGAGACCCAGTACTTC.

The sample holds many counts of this clonotype. V is TRBV6-1 and J is TRBJ1-5; D uncertain. The germline V gene encodes CDR1 MNHNS and CDR2 SASEGT. The CDR3 extends over 14 amino acids. V was cut by 8 bases and J by 3 bases, with 14 bases left in between. The CDR3 is CASPDGYANQPQHF. In nucleotides, the CDR3 is TGTGCCAGCCCGGACGGTTATGCCAATCAGCCCCAGCATTTT.

The table lists this clonotype with a few counts. The rearrangement uses TRBV12-3 or TRBV12-4 and TRBJ1-1; D not certain. The CDR3 is made up of 12 amino acids. V dropped 5 bases and J dropped 4 bases, with 8 bases sitting between them. This CDR3 reads CASSLGSTEAFF. DNA for the CDR3: TGTGCCAGCAGTCTCGGTAGCACTGAAGCTTTCTTT.

In this sample, this clonotype turned up many times. CDR3 in DNA: TGTGCCAGCAGTTTACCCAGGCAGTATTCCTACGAGCAGTACGTC. Translated, it gives CASSLPRQYSYEQYV. The V gene is TRBV6-1, the J gene TRBJ2-7; D remains unclear. Germline V gives CDR1 MNHNS, CDR2 SASEGT. The germline V and J ends were trimmed by 5 bases and 1 base, with 15 bases remaining between them. The CDR3 contains 15 residues.

Of note for this clonotype: One end of the junction is discordant with germline, which a read error may explain. This chain links TRBV6-9 with TRBJ1-1, with 8 bases fitting TRBD1. CDR1 and CDR2 (germline): MNHGY, SVAAGI. CDR3 length equals 14 residues. The CDR3 coding sequence is TGTGCCAGCAGTTCACGGACAGGGTTTACTGAAGATTTCTTT. This codes for CASSSRTGFTEDFF.

With regard to this clonotype: The junction does not match germline at one end; this may be a read error. CDR3 nucleotides: TGTGCCAGCCCACCACTACGGGGGTCTAATGAGCAGTTCTTC. This gives the protein CASPPLRGSNEQFF. The rearrangement links TRBV18 to TRBJ2-1, with D maybe TRBD2 (6 bases). The germline gives CDR1 KGHSH, CDR2 LQKENI. The CDR3 has 14 amino acids.

Points on this clonotype: A much larger clone sits a single nucleotide away, making a read error possible. The chain couples TRBV6-1 to TRBJ1-3; no definite D call. The CDR3 runs 11 residues. Germline loops: CDR1 MNHNS, CDR2 SASEGT. CDR3 region: CAGGTGNTMYF. DNA for the CDR3: TGTGCCGGAGGAACTGGAAACACCATGTATTTT.

This clonotype occurred a few times. The CDR3 DNA reads as TGTGCCAGCAGCCTCCAACTAGCGGGGGTTACAGATACGCAGTATTTT. It translates to CASSLQLAGVTDTQYF. The V gene is TRBV4-2, the J gene TRBJ2-3, with 11 bases lining up with TRBD2. The CDR3 totals 16 residues. The germline gives CDR1 LGHNA, CDR2 YNFKEQ. With 4 bases clipped from V and 3 bases from J, the junction kept 6 bases outside the gene matches.

The gene calls are TRBV19 and TRBJ1-3; D is possibly TRBD1 (6 bases). Looked up from germline, CDR1 is LNHDA and CDR2 is SQIVND (reference sequence). The ends were cut back, 7 bases at V and 0 bases at J, with 10 bases in the middle. CDR3 length: 14 amino acids. The CDR3 loop is CASNRQVSGNTIYF. In nucleotides, the CDR3 is TGTGCCAGTAATCGACAGGTCTCTGGAAACACCATATATTTT.

CDR3 region: CATSDLGAAEAFF. CDR3 nucleotide sequence: TGTGCCACCAGTGATTTGGGGGCAGCTGAAGCTTTCTTT. The chain is built from TRBV24-1 and TRBJ1-1; D is perhaps TRBD1 (5 bases). The germline V gene has CDR1 KGHDR and CDR2 SFDVKD. Trimming took off 0 bases at V and 6 bases at J, with 7 bases between the two ends. This CDR3 contains 13 residues.

The sample holds a few counts of this clonotype. The chain joins TRBV7-6 to TRBJ2-5, with TRBD2 matching 8 bases. Per germline, CDR1 SGHVS and CDR2 FNYEAQ. The V gene end was trimmed by 5 bases and the J gene end by 1 base; junction bases not matched to a gene: 3. The CDR3 extends over 14 amino acids. CDR3 protein: CASSRGGPQETQYF. In DNA, the CDR3 is TGTGCCAGCAGCCGCGGGGGGCCCCAAGAGACCCAGTACTTC.

This clonotype has a handful of counts. The chain couples TRBV20-1 to TRBJ1-2; 7 bases are shared with TRBD1. Unmatched junction bases numbered 6, after V lost 6 bases and J lost 2 bases. This CDR3 is 13 amino acids long. Germline V CDR1 and CDR2: DFQATT, SNEGSKA (reference sequence). The CDR3 region is CSATRQGNYGYTF. The CDR3 nucleotides are TGCAGTGCAACCCGACAGGGCAACTATGGCTACACCTTC.

The chain employs TRBV7-3 and TRBJ1-5, with 9 bases fitting TRBD1. Trimming cost V 5 bases and J 7 bases; bases outside gene matches: 3. The CDR3 has 13 amino acids. CDR1 SGHTA and CDR2 FQGTGA come from the germline V gene. CDR3 nucleotide sequence: TGTGCCAGCAGCCCTACAGGGGGCCAGCCCCAGCATTTT. It is translated as CASSPTGGQPQHF.

This clonotype was seen more than once but under ten times. The V call is TRBV7-2, the J call TRBJ1-6; TRBD1 matches at 8 bases. CDR1 is SGHTA, CDR2 FQGNSA, per germline. Germline trimming cut 4 bases from V and 5 bases from J; bases unmatched to any gene: 10. The CDR3 loop spans 17 amino acids. CDR3 nucleotide sequence: TGTGCCAGCAGCTGGCCCCTAGACAGGGGAAATAATTCACCCCTCCACTTT. Its translation is CASSWPLDRGNNSPLHF.

This clonotype was found a few times. CDR3 coding DNA: TGTGCCAGCAGCATGGGAGTTATGGCCAACTATGGCTACACCTTC. It translates to CASSMGVMANYGYTF. The chain recombines TRBV5-4 with TRBJ1-2; D not resolved. Germline CDR1 reads SGHNT; CDR2 reads YYREEE (reference sequence). V lost 4 bases and J 2 bases, leaving 15 bases between the germline ends. The CDR3 is made up of 15 amino acids.

This clonotype was observed a few times. This sequence joins TRBV5-1 and TRBJ2-2; possible D gene TRBD2, 5 bases. CDR3 length equals 15 residues. Between the trimmed V and J ends, which lost 5 bases and 2 bases, there was a span of 13 bases. Looked up from germline, CDR1 is SGHRS and CDR2 is YFSETQ. CDR3 coding DNA: TGCGCCAGCAGAGGATGGGAGCCTAACACCGGGGAGCTGTTTTTT. It specifies CASRGWEPNTGELFF.

The V gene is TRBV24-1, the J gene TRBJ2-3; D call uncertain. CDR1 and CDR2 from the germline V gene are KGHDR and SFDVKD. This CDR3 is built from 13 residues. V was pared by 2 bases and J by 0 bases, with 2 bases between. The CDR3 region has the DNA TGTGCCACCAGTGATTCCAGCACAGATACGCAGTATTTT. It codes for CATSDSSTDTQYF.

This clonotype was picked up many times. The V call is TRBV6-6, the J call TRBJ2-3; 9 bases map to TRBD1. The V segment lost 0 bases and the J segment 4 bases; nucleotides outside the gene matches: 11. Germline loops: CDR1 MNHNY, CDR2 SVGAGI (reference sequence). The CDR3 spans 18 residues. The CDR3 region is CASSYSRTGELVADTQYF. CDR3 DNA sequence: TGTGCCAGCAGTTACTCGAGGACAGGGGAGTTGGTTGCAGATACGCAGTATTTT.